The clone carrying this TCR beta chain was counted ten times or more. Authors of the study amplified TCR beta CDR3 regions from RNA transcripts. The TCR CDR3 first-round RT-PCR relied on the HTBI primer set. Using its own MiXCR run on the multiplex PCR reads, TCRdb lists one record per CDR3 protein. The profile shows about 640,000 distinct CDR3 sequences, 20% to 25% of them singletons. For ophthalmopathy patients, the Clinical Activity Score was at least 3 and the NOSPECS grade at least 4; duration was under 3 months. The data are from a study of T cells in Graves' hyperthyroidism and ophthalmopathy. Sequenced: blood. The receptor was derived from a man under 40 with Graves' ophthalmopathy.

As DNA, the CDR3 is TGTGCCAGCACCGCGACTAGCGGAGAAGAGACCCAGTACTTC. Translating it yields CASTATSGEETQYF. The gene calls are TRBV12-3 or TRBV12-4 and TRBJ2-5; 9 nucleotides agree with TRBD2. J lost 3 bases, V lost 7 bases, and 6 bases had no gene match. The CDR3 runs 14 residues.